These 14 T cell receptor beta chains originate from one sample sequenced in a study of regulatory T cells in long-lasting Graves disease. Time point: newly diagnosed GD, antithyroid drugs for less than 3 months. RNA from PBMCs was the source of the TCR library. Arm-PCR of CDR3 regions and iRepertoire HTBI primers were used to build TCR beta libraries. In TCRdb, the multiplex PCR reads were re-called with MiXCR into one record per CDR3 protein. The data hold 440,000 or so distinct CDR3 sequences, with roughly 15% observed a single time. Separately, the same data were catalogued under a study of T cells in Graves' hyperthyroidism and ophthalmopathy.

This sample comprised peripheral blood mononuclear cells (PBMCs), obtained at new diagnosis, from a patient treated with antithyroid drugs. The receptors were gathered from a woman aged 25-40 years with Graves disease.

At least ten counts were recorded for this clonotype. The chain uses TRBV28 and TRBJ2-2, with unresolved D. Per germline, CDR1 MDHEN and CDR2 SYDVKM. The CDR3 covers 16 residues. V was trimmed by 5 bases and J by 4 bases, leaving 17 bases between them. Here the CDR3 DNA reads TGTGCCAGCAGTCCCGCCGGCGCGGAGAGCACCGGGGAGCTGTTTTTT. Protein sequence: CASSPAGAESTGELFF.

This clonotype came up many times. The chain has TRBV6-1 and TRBJ2-1; no clear D. The CDR3 is 12 amino acids. With 0 bases removed from V and 9 bases from J, the gap between germline ends came to 6 bases. CDR1 and CDR2 (germline): MNHNS, SASEGT. The DNA of the CDR3 is TGTGCCAGCAGTGAAGCAGTTCTTGAGCAGTTCTTC. This codes for CASSEAVLEQFF.

This clonotype was detected ten times or more. The CDR3 protein is CASHGGTVNQPQHF. The DNA of the CDR3 is TGTGCCAGCCACGGGGGGACAGTCAATCAGCCCCAGCATTTT. This chain connects TRBV18 to TRBJ1-5; the match to TRBD1 covers 7 bases. CDR1 and CDR2 (germline): KGHSH, LQKENI. This CDR3 contains 14 residues. The J segment lost 3 bases and the V segment lost 8 bases, leaving 7 bases of the junction unmatched.

This clonotype was seen repeatedly, ten times or more. This chain connects TRBV28 to TRBJ2-7; 11 bases fit TRBD2. The CDR3 is 17 amino acids. The V segment lost 6 bases and the J segment 2 bases; nucleotides outside the gene matches: 12. Germline-derived CDR1 and CDR2 are MDHEN and SYDVKM. CDR3 sequence (DNA): TGTGCCAGCAGGCCCGCGGGACTAGCGGATAACACCTACGAGCAGTACTTC. Translating it yields CASRPAGLADNTYEQYF.

This clonotype was seen only a few times. The V and J genes are TRBV27 and TRBJ1-6; 7 bases are shared with TRBD1. Per the germline V gene, CDR1 is MNHEY and CDR2 is SMNVEV (reference sequence). The J segment lost 7 bases and the V segment lost 5 bases, leaving 11 bases of the junction unmatched. The CDR3 is 16 residues long. CDR3 nucleotides: TGTGCCAGCAGTCCATCAGGGGGAACGGGGAATTCACCCCTCCACTTT. Protein product: CASSPSGGTGNSPLHF.

This clonotype occurred many times. The chain joins TRBV28 to TRBJ2-1, with a possible D match to TRBD2 (6 bases). The ends were cut back, 4 bases at V and 3 bases at J, with 22 bases in the middle. Germline V CDR1 and CDR2: MDHEN, SYDVKM. There are 18 residues in the CDR3. CDR3 region: CASSSSPGLRPNYNEQFF. As DNA, the CDR3 is TGTGCCAGCAGTTCGTCCCCGGGACTCCGACCTAACTACAATGAGCAGTTCTTC.

With respect to this clonotype: This likely stems from a read error, as it lies one base from a far larger clone. The rearrangement uses TRBV30 and TRBJ2-3; unclear D gene. The J call could be wrong; TRBJ1-1 is a better fit for the DNA end. The CDR3 sequence is 11 residues long. CDR1 is GTSNPN, CDR2 SVGIG, per germline (reference sequence). The CDR3: CAWSVQTDAFF. The CDR3 nucleotides read TGTGCCTGGAGTGTACAGACTGACGCTTTCTTT.

This clonotype was detected ten times or more. This rearrangement joins TRBV29-1 to TRBJ2-3, with 12 positions matching TRBD2. CDR1 and CDR2 from the germline V gene are SQVTM and ANQGSEA. The CDR3 totals 15 residues. The ends lost 7 bases at V and 4 bases at J; junction bases unmatched: 9. CDR3 protein: CSARPTSGSPDTQYF. In nucleotides, the CDR3 is TGCAGCGCCAGGCCGACTAGCGGGAGTCCAGATACGCAGTATTTT.

This clonotype was found many times. V and J are TRBV18 and TRBJ2-3; no clear D. The ends were cut back, 1 base at V and 0 bases at J, with 14 bases in the middle. This CDR3 region has 17 residues. CDR1 is KGHSH and CDR2 is LQKENI in the germline V gene. CDR3 sequence (DNA): TGTGCCAGCTCACCACTCCCCGCGGCGACTAGCACAGATACGCAGTATTTT. Its translation: CASSPLPAATSTDTQYF.

This clonotype has just a few counts. This chain connects TRBV3-1 to TRBJ1-6; a possible D gene is TRBD1 (6 bases). Germline lookup yields CDR1 LGHDT and CDR2 YNNKEL (reference sequence). This CDR3 region has 12 residues. The germline V and J ends were trimmed by 3 bases and 14 bases, with 11 bases remaining between them. The CDR3 region has the DNA TGTGCCAGCAGCCAGCAGGGGTTATCCCTCCACTTT. This gives the protein CASSQQGLSLHF.

About this clonotype: Since a far larger clone is one base different, this is likely a read error. This sequence joins TRBV6-1 and TRBJ1-1; D perhaps matches TRBD1 (6 bases). Germline CDR1 MNHNS, CDR2 SASEGT. Trimming removed 7 bases at V and 1 base at J, with 19 bases between. The CDR3 length is 16 residues. The CDR3: CASTPRGRGSNTEAFF. The CDR3 coding sequence is TGTGCCAGCACCCCCCGGGGCAGGGGTTCGAACACTGAAGCTTTCTTT.

The chain is built from TRBV29-1 and TRBJ2-1, with 9 bases matching TRBD1. The CDR3 covers 15 residues. Losses at the gene ends were 7 bases for V and 9 bases for J; bases not matched to a gene: 16. Germline loops: CDR1 SQVTM, CDR2 ANQGSEA. Here the CDR3 reads CSAALGGQGYREQFF. The CDR3 DNA is TGCAGCGCTGCTCTTGGAGGACAGGGGTATCGTGAGCAGTTCTTC.

The table lists this clonotype with many counts. The chain uses TRBV24-1 and TRBJ2-2; 7 bases align to TRBD2. V was clipped by 0 bases and J by 3 bases; unmatched bases: 6. The CDR3 is 17 amino acids. Per germline, CDR1 KGHDR and CDR2 SFDVKD. This CDR3 reads CATSDLASGIYTGELFF. CDR3 nucleotides: TGTGCCACCAGTGATTTGGCCAGCGGGATATACACCGGGGAGCTGTTTTTT.

In its sample, this clonotype was seen many times. This chain links TRBV28 with TRBJ2-1; perhaps TRBD2 as D (7 bases). CDR1 is MDHEN, CDR2 SYDVKM, per germline. The CDR3 runs to 16 residues. V lost 7 bases, J lost 1 base, and 17 bases lay in between. CDR3 sequence: CASTLGGLASYNEQFF. The CDR3 region has the DNA TGTGCCAGCACCCTGGGGGGGCTGGCTTCCTACAATGAGCAGTTCTTC.